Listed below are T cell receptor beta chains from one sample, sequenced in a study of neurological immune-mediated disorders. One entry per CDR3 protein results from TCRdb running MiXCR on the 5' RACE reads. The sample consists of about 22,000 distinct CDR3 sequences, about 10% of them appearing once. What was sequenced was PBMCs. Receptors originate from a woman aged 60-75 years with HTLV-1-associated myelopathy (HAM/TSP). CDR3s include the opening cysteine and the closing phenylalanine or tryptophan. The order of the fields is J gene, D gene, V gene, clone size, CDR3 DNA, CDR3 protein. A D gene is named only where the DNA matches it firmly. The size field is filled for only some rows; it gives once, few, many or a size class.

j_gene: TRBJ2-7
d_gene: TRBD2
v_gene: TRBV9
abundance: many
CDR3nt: TGTGCCAGCAGCGTAGCAGGGACTAGCGGGGGGTACTACGAGCAGTACTTC
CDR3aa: CASSVAGTSGGYYEQYF

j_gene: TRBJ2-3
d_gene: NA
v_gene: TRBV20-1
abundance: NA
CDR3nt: TGCAGTGCTAGAGTTCAGGGGATGTGCACAGATACGCAGTATTTT
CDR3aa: CSARVQGMCTDTQYF

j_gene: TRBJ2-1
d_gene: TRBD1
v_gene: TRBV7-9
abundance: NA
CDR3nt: TGTGCCAGCAGCTACCGGGACAGGGTTACAAATGAGCAGTTCTTC
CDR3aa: CASSYRDRVTNEQFF

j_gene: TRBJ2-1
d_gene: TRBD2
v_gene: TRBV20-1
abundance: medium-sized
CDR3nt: TGCAGTCTCGCGGGGGGGACTTCCCCATACAATGAGCAGTTCTTC
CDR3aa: CSLAGGTSPYNEQFF

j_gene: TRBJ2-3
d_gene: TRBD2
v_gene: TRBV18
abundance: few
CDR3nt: TGTGCCAGCTCACTAGGACTAGCGGGGTCAGATACGCAGTATTTT
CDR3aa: CASSLGLAGSDTQYF

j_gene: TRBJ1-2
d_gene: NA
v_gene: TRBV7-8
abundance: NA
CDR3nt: TGTGCCAGCAGCACGAGTCTTTGGGCACAGACCTTC
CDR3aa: CASSTSLWAQTF

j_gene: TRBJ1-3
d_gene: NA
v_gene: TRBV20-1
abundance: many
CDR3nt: TGCAGTGCGGAGTGGGGGACTGGAAACACCATATATTTT
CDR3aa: CSAEWGTGNTIYF

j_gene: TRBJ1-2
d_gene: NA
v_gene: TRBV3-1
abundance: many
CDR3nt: TGTGCCAGCAGCCAAGACCGAGAAATAGACTATGGCTACACCTTC
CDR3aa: CASSQDREIDYGYTF

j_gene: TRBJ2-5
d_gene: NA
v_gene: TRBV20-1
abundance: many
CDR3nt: TGCAGTGCCAATGGGCGGGTCCAAGAGACCCAGTACTTC
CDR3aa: CSANGRVQETQYF

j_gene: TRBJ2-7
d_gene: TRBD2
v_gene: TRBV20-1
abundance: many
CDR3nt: TGCAGTGCCACACGGGAGGGGTTCTCCTACGAGCAGTACTTC
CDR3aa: CSATREGFSYEQYF

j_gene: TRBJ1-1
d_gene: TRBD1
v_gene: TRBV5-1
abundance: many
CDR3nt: TGCGCCAGCAGCTTGAGGACAGGTCAGAACACTGAAGCTTTCTTT
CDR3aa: CASSLRTGQNTEAFF

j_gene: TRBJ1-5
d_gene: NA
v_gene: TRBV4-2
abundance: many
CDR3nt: TGTGCCAGCAGCCAAGTAACGGGGGGCGATCAGCCCCAGCATTTT
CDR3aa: CASSQVTGGDQPQHF

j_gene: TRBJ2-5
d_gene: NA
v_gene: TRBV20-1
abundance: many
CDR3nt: TGCAGTGCCCTGAGAGGAGGGCGTGAGACCCAGTACTTC
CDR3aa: CSALRGGRETQYF

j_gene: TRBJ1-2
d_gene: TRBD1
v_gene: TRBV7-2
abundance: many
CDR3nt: TGTGCCAGCAGCTCGCCGGGACAGTCATGGGGCTACACCTTC
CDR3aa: CASSSPGQSWGYTF

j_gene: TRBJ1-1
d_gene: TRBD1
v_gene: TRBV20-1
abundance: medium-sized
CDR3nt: TGCAGTGCTAGACCGGACAGGGAAGGAGCTTTCTTT
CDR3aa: CSARPDREGAFF

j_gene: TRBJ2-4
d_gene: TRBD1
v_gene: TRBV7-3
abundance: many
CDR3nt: TGTGCCAGCAGCTCGGGACAGTGGATCCTAGCCAAAAACATTCAGTACTTC
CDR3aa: CASSSGQWILAKNIQYF

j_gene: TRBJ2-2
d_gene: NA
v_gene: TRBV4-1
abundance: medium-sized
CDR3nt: TGCGCCAGCAGCCGCAACACCGGGGAGCTGTTTTTT
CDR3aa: CASSRNTGELFF

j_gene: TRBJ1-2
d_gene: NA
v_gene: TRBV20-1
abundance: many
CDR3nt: TGCAGTGCTCGACAGCTAGCTAACTATGGCTACACCTTC
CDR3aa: CSARQLANYGYTF

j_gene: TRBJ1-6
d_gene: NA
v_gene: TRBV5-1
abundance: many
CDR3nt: TGCGCCAGCAGCTTGATCGGGGACTTCCACGGTTCACCCCTCCACTTT
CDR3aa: CASSLIGDFHGSPLHF

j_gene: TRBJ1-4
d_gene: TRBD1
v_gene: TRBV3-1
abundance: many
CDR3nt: TGTGCCAGCAGCCGCCGGGACAGGGTTTTTAGTGAAAAACTGTTTTTT
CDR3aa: CASSRRDRVFSEKLFF

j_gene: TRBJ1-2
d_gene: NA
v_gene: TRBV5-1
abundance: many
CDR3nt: TGCGCCAGCAGCTTGGCGGGACGGGGGTCCGGCTACACCTTC
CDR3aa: CASSLAGRGSGYTF

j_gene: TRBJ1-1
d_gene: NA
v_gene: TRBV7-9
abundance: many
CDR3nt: TGTGCCAGCAGGACCAGGGCTGGGGATCATGAAGCTTTCTTT
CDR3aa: CASRTRAGDHEAFF

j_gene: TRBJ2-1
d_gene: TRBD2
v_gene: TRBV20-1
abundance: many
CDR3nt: TGCAGTGCTAGTCAGGCTAGCGGGGGGGCCCACAATGAGCAGTTCTTC
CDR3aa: CSASQASGGAHNEQFF

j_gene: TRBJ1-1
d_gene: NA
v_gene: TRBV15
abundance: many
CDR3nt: TGTGCCACCAGCAGAGATTTAATAGTGAACACTGAAGCTTTCTTT
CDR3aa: CATSRDLIVNTEAFF

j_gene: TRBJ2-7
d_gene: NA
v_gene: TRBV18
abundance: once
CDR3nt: TGTGTCAGCTCACCGGCCGGGACACCGGGCTACGAGCAGTACTTT
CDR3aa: CVSSPAGTPGYEQYF

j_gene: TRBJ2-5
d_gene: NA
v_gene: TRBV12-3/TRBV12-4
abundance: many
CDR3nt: TGTGCCAGCAGTAGGAAGGGGGATCCGCAAGAGACCCAGTACTTC
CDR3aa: CASSRKGDPQETQYF

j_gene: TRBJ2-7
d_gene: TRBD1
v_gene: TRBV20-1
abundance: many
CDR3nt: TGCAGTGCTTTCAACCCTGGACAGGGTGGCGAGCAGTACTTC
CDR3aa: CSAFNPGQGGEQYF

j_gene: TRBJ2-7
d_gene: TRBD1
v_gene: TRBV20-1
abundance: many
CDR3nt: TGCAGTGCTCCGACAGGGGGGTACGAGCAGTACTTC
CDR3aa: CSAPTGGYEQYF

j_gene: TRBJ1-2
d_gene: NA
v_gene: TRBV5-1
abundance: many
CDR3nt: TGCGCCAGCAGCTTGGCTTCTAGGAGGGGCTACACCTTC
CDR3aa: CASSLASRRGYTF

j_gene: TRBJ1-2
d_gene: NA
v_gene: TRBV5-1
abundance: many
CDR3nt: TGCGCCAGCAGCTTGGAAGGGGGGACCTATGGCTACACCTTC
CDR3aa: CASSLEGGTYGYTF

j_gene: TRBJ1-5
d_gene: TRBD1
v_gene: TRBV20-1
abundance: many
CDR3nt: TGCAGTGCTAGACCGACAGGGCTTTTAAATCAGCCCCAGCATTTT
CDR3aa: CSARPTGLLNQPQHF

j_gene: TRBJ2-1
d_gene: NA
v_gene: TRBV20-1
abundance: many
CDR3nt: TGCAGTGCTAGATTGGGGGCGAGGTACAATGAGCAGTTCTTC
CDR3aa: CSARLGARYNEQFF

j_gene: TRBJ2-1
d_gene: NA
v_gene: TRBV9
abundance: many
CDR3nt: TGTGCCAGCAGCGTAGTCGGGATCTCCTACAATGAGCAGTTCTTC
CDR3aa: CASSVVGISYNEQFF

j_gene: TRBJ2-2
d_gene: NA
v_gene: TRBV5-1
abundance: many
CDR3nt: TGCGCCAGCAGCTTGTGGCAGCACAACACCGGGGAGCTGTTTTTT
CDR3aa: CASSLWQHNTGELFF

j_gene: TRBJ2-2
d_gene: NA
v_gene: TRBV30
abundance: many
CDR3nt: TGTGCCTTCGACCGGGACACTGGCGGGGAGCTGTTTTTT
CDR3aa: CAFDRDTGGELFF

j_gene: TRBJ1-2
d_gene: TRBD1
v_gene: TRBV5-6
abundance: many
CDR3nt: TGTGCCAGCAGCTTGAGCGACAGGGAGTCCGGCTACACCTTC
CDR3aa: CASSLSDRESGYTF

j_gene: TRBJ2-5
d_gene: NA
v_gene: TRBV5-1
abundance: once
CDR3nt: TGCGCCAGCAGCTTGGTTGGGAACCAAGAGACCCAGTACTTC
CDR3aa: CASSLVGNQETQYF

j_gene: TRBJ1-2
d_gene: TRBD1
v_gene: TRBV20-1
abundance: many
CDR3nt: TGCAGTGCTAGCTCACAGGGGAACTATGGCTACACCTTC
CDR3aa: CSASSQGNYGYTF

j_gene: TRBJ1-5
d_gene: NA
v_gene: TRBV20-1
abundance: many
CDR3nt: TGCAGTGCTAGAAGGAGGCATCGACAGCCCCAGCATTTT
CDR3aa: CSARRRHRQPQHF

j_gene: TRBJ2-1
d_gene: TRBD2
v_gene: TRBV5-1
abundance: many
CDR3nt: TGCGCCAGCAGCTTGGGGTCGACTAGCGGGGGGGCAAGGTACAATGAGCAGTTCTTC
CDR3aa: CASSLGSTSGGARYNEQFF